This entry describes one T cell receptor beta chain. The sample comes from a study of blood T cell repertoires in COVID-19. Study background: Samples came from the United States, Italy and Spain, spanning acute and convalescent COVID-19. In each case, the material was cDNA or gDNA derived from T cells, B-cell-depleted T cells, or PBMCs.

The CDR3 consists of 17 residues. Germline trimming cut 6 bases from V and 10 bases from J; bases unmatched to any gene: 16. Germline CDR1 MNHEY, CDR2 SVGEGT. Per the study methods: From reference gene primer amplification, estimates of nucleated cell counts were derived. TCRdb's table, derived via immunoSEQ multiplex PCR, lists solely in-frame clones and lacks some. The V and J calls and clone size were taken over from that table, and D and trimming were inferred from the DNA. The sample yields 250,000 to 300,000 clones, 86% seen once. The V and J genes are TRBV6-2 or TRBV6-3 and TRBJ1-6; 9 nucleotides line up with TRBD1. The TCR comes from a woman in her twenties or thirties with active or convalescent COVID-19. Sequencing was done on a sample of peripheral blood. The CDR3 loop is CASSFYLGQGKKSPLHF. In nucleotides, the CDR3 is TGTGCCAGCAGCTTTTACCTTGGACAGGGGAAAAAGTCACCCCTCCACTTT.